This TCR beta chain was identified during a study of T-cell memory formation after mild COVID-19. TCRdb reprocessed the 5' RACE reads via MiXCR and lists one record per CDR3 protein. The data contain 50,000 to 60,000 distinct CDR3 sequences, roughly a quarter of them singletons. J gave up 6 bases and V 5 bases, and 10 bases lay outside the gene matches. The germline gives CDR1 SQVTM, CDR2 ANQGSEA. There are 14 residues in the CDR3. This clonotype was found a few times. This sequence originates from a man younger than 35 who had mild COVID-19 (a few samples of this study predate the infection). Cell type and time point are not known. Sequences were obtained from PBMCs or a T cell subset sorted from them (not recorded which). The V gene is TRBV29-1, the J gene TRBJ2-1, with 7 bases aligning to TRBD2. The CDR3 reads CSVHGGMGFNEQFF. CDR3 DNA sequence: TGCAGCGTTCACGGGGGGATGGGTTTCAATGAGCAGTTCTTC.